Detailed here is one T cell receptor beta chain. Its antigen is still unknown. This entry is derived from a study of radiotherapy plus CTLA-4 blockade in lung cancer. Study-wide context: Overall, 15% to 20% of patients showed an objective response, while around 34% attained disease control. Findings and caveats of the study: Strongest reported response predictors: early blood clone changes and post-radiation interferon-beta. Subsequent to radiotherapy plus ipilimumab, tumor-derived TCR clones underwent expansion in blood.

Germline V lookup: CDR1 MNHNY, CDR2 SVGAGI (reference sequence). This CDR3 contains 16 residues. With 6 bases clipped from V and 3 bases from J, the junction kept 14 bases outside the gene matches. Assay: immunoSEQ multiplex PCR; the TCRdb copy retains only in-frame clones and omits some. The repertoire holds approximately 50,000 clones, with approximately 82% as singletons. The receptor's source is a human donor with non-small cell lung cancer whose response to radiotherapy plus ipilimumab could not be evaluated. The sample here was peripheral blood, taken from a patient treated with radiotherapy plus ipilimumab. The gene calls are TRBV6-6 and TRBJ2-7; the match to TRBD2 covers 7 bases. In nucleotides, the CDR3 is TGTGCCAGCAGCCCCGGAGGGGCGGGAGCCCTCTACGAGCAGTACTTC. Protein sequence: CASSPGGAGALYEQYF.